The 20 T cell receptor beta chains listed next were all sequenced from one sample in a study of cytotoxic CD8 clonotypes in ibrutinib-treated CLL. Sequencing used immunoSEQ multiplex PCR; TCRdb keeps in-frame clones, though not all of them. The sample lists over 100,000 clones; 58% were seen once. Specimen: PBMCs, collected after 24 months of ibrutinib treatment. Source of these receptors: a human donor with chronic lymphocytic leukemia.

V usage is TRBV7-2 and J usage is TRBJ1-1; 9 nucleotides line up with TRBD1. There are 17 residues in the CDR3. V lost 6 bases and J lost 0; bases outside the gene matches: 11. The V gene's germline CDR1 is SGHTA and CDR2 FQGNSA. In nucleotides, the CDR3 is TGTGCCAGCAGTGTCGGACAGGGGAATATTATGAACACTGAAGCTTTCTTT. It codes for CASSVGQGNIMNTEAFF.

V is TRBV27 and J is TRBJ2-5, with 8 bases that match TRBD1. The junction had 10 bases not matched to a gene; V was cut back by 5 bases and J by 5 bases. Germline loops: CDR1 MNHEY, CDR2 SMNVEV (reference sequence). This CDR3 has 15 amino acids. CDR3 sequence (DNA): TGTGCCAGCAGTGCTAGGACAGGGCGTCGTGAGACCCAGTACTTC. It is translated as CASSARTGRRETQYF.

This clone has a count of ten or more. In the same sample, other DNA sequences code for this CDR3. CDR3 sequence reads: CASSLRDNNNEQFF. The CDR3 coding sequence is TGTGCCAGCAGCCTCCGGGACAATAACAATGAGCAGTTCTTC. The chain recombines TRBV27 with TRBJ2-1, with D tentatively TRBD1 (6 bases). The CDR3 has 14 residues. Germline CDR1 is MNHEY and CDR2 is SMNVEV (reference sequence). Trimming removed 6 bases from V and 5 bases from J, with 14 bases in between.

V usage is TRBV30 and J usage is TRBJ1-3, with 7 nucleotides matching TRBD1. V gave up 3 bases and J gave up 0 bases; unmatched junction bases: 5. Germline assignment: CDR1 GTSNPN and CDR2 SVGIG (reference sequence). This CDR3 region has 15 residues. CDR3 DNA sequence: TGTGCCTGGAGCAAGGGGGCCGTCTCTGGAAACACCATATATTTT. This sequence encodes CAWSKGAVSGNTIYF.

The genes are TRBV6-5 and TRBJ2-3; 10 bases match TRBD1. J was trimmed by 5 bases and V by 5 bases; bases with no gene match: 7. The germline CDR1 and CDR2 sequences are MNHEY and SVGAGI. The CDR3 is made up of 15 amino acids. CDR3 residues: CASSRQGARGDTQYF. DNA of the CDR3: TGTGCCAGCAGTCGACAGGGGGCGCGGGGAGATACGCAGTATTTT.

This clone was found once. The chain carries TRBV5-1 and TRBJ1-3; 7 bases are shared with TRBD1. CDR1 is SGHRS and CDR2 is YFSETQ in the germline V gene. This CDR3 has 16 residues. Trimming cost V 0 bases and J 3 bases; bases outside gene matches: 6. The CDR3 region is CASSLGRQGVGNTIYF. CDR3 bases: TGCGCCAGCAGCTTGGGACGACAGGGAGTTGGAAACACCATATATTTT.

The chain is built from TRBV27 and TRBJ2-1, with a weak D call TRBD2 (6 bases). Germline assignment: CDR1 MNHEY and CDR2 SMNVEV (reference sequence). Trimming removed 2 bases at V and 6 bases at J, with 17 bases between. The CDR3 covers 16 residues. The CDR3 DNA is TGTGCCAGCAGTTTAGGGGCAGGATACGGGGGCAATGAGCAGTTCTTC. It translates to CASSLGAGYGGNEQFF.

CDR3 in amino acids: CASSYADSTFGGYTF. CDR3 sequence (DNA): TGTGCCAGCAGTTACGCGGACAGCACTTTTGGGGGCTACACCTTC. The genes are TRBV6-5 and TRBJ1-2, with a tentative D call TRBD1 (6 bases). CDR1 is MNHEY and CDR2 is SVGAGI in the germline V gene. The V gene lost 2 bases and the J gene lost 8 bases, with 18 bases spanning the gap. This CDR3 spans 15 amino acids.

This clone was seen a few times. The junction shows a germline mismatch at one end, possibly a read error. This rearrangement joins TRBV7-9 to TRBJ2-7; 11 bases agree with TRBD1. This CDR3 region has 12 residues. CDR1 is SEHNR, CDR2 FQNEAQ, per germline (reference sequence). For the CDR3, the DNA is TGTGCCAGCAGCTCGGACAGGGGGCGGGTATGGTTC. As protein: CASSSDRGRVWF.

The chain is built from TRBV29-1 and TRBJ2-5; a weak D match, TRBD1 (5 bases). In germline, CDR1 is SQVTM, CDR2 ANQGSEA. V lost 0 bases and J lost 5, with 13 bases in between. The CDR3 is made up of 14 amino acids. CDR3 bases: TGCAGCGTTGAAGAAGGGGCCCCAACGGAGACCCAGTACTTC. Encoded protein: CSVEEGAPTETQYF.

The chain carries TRBV11-3 and TRBJ2-5, with 8 bases matching TRBD1. The CDR3 loop spans 15 amino acids. V was pared by 5 bases and J by 2 bases, with 7 bases of the junction left unmatched. Germline assignment: CDR1 SGHNT and CDR2 YENEEA. The DNA of the CDR3 is TGTGCCAGCAGCAGAGGGGACAGGAATCAAGAGACCCAGTACTTC. Translation gives CASSRGDRNQETQYF. Together with reference TRBV11-3 and TRBJ2-5, the CDR3 gives the full variable domain: EAGVVQSPRYKIIEKKQPVAFWCNPISGHNTLYWYLQNLGQGPELLIRYENEEAVDDSQLPKDRFSAERLKGVDSTLKIQPAELGDSAVYLCASSRGDRNQETQYFGPGTRLLVL.

V usage is TRBV29-1 and J usage is TRBJ2-3; 7 bases are shared with TRBD1. Germline CDR1 and CDR2: SQVTM and ANQGSEA. V shed 5 bases, J shed 0 bases, and the junction held 8 bases outside the gene matches. The CDR3 spans 15 residues. This chain's CDR3 is CSVPPGQLSTDTQYF. For the CDR3, the DNA is TGCAGCGTTCCTCCGGGACAGCTCAGCACAGATACGCAGTATTTT.

The chain recombines TRBV11-2 with TRBJ2-7; D is unresolved. The V gene's germline CDR1 is SGHAT and CDR2 FQNNGV. The CDR3 contains 16 residues. Trimming pared 1 base from V and 3 bases from J, leaving 16 bases between. The CDR3 sequence is CASSLVRQATHYEQYF. DNA of the CDR3: TGTGCCAGCAGCTTAGTCCGGCAGGCGACTCACTACGAGCAGTACTTC.

The V call is TRBV18, the J call TRBJ1-1; D is ambiguous. Per the germline V gene, CDR1 is KGHSH and CDR2 is LQKENI. This CDR3 is built from 16 residues. V was clipped by 2 bases and J by 1 base, with 14 bases between them. In DNA, the CDR3 is TGTGCCAGCTCACCAAGGGCAACTAGGGAGAACACTGAAGCTTTCTTT. Protein product: CASSPRATRENTEAFF.

The chain couples TRBV5-1 to TRBJ1-2; TRBD1 agrees at 7 bases. This CDR3 spans 12 amino acids. V lost 5 bases, J lost 6 bases, and 4 bases stayed unmatched. Germline-derived CDR1 and CDR2 are SGHRS and YFSETQ. The CDR3 region has the DNA TGCGCCAGCAGACGGACAGGAGATGGCTACACCTTC. Amino acid sequence: CASRRTGDGYTF.

This chain joins TRBV2 and TRBJ1-5, with D maybe TRBD1 (6 bases). V lost 4 bases and J lost 6, with 10 bases in between. The CDR3 has 13 amino acids. Germline V gene lookup returns CDR1 SNHLY and CDR2 FYNNEI. This CDR3 is CASSALDSQPQHF. DNA of the CDR3: TGTGCCAGCAGTGCCTTGGACAGTCAGCCCCAGCATTTT.

V and J are TRBV19 and TRBJ2-1; 11 nucleotides agree with TRBD2. V gave up 7 bases and J gave up 2 bases; unmatched junction bases: 4. The CDR3 runs 15 residues. Germline loops: CDR1 LNHDA, CDR2 SQIVND (reference sequence). The CDR3 region is CASNSGGAAYNEQFF. CDR3 bases: TGTGCCAGTAATAGCGGGGGGGCCGCCTACAATGAGCAGTTCTTC.

This clone was picked up one time. The chain employs TRBV10-2 and TRBJ2-2, with 9 bases identical to TRBD1. Germline V gene lookup returns CDR1 WSHSY and CDR2 SAAADI. The CDR3 extends over 16 amino acids. J was trimmed by 7 bases and V by 6 bases; bases with no gene match: 12. CDR3 nucleotide sequence: TGCGCCAGCAGGCCCGACAGGGGGAGCGTGGGCGGGGAGCTGTTTTTT. Translating it yields CASRPDRGSVGGELFF.

The chain combines TRBV29-1 with TRBJ2-1; 7 nucleotides match TRBD1. The V gene's germline CDR1 is SQVTM and CDR2 ANQGSEA. V was pared by 7 bases and J by 2 bases, with 5 bases of the junction left unmatched. The CDR3 has 13 residues. The DNA of the CDR3 is TGCAGCGGAAACAGGGGACCCTACAATGAGCAGTTCTTC. Protein: CSGNRGPYNEQFF.

The chain couples TRBV30 to TRBJ2-7; 9 nucleotides align to TRBD1. Germline trimming cut 4 bases from V and 4 bases from J; bases unmatched to any gene: 8. The germline V gene has CDR1 GTSNPN and CDR2 SVGIG (reference sequence). The CDR3 extends over 14 amino acids. CDR3 nucleotide sequence: TGTGCCTGGAAGAGCGGGACAGGGAGTTACGAGCAGTACTTC. This encodes CAWKSGTGSYEQYF.